The entry that follows covers one T cell receptor (beta chain) sequence. As yet, its antigen is unknown. Germline lookup yields CDR1 SGHRS and CDR2 YFSETQ. This CDR3 contains 15 residues. Between the trimmed V and J ends, which lost 0 bases and 0 bases, there was a span of 6 bases. This entry belongs to a study of T cells after yellow fever vaccination. The authors made TCR cDNA by 5'RACE template switching, adding a universal primer site and UMIs. TCRdb reprocessed the 5' RACE reads with MiXCR, giving one entry per CDR3 protein. Here the sample spans around 400,000 distinct CDR3 sequences, approximately 10% being singletons. Overall study results and limits: Repertoires sorted by FACS could include abundant clonotypes that are contaminants from the bulk population. Compared with primary, the secondary response was weaker and peaked at day 5, not 15.

The V call is TRBV5-1, the J call TRBJ2-2; D gene unclear. The sequencing used PBMCs, collected on the day of the first yellow fever vaccination. The sequence was obtained from a man younger than 30 who received the YFV17D yellow fever vaccine. The CDR3 loop reads CASSLVGSNTGELFF. CDR3 bases: TGCGCCAGCAGCTTGGTTGGGTCGAACACCGGGGAGCTGTTTTTT.